This T cell receptor (beta chain) derives from a study of cytomegalovirus exposure and HLA in healthy donors. Study-wide context: HLA-typed donors were the source of approximately 88 million unique TCRs held in an early data release.

Use of 60 Vbeta and 13 Jbeta primers characterized the PCR. TCRdb keeps only in-frame clones here, not all; method: immunoSEQ multiplex PCR. The sample comprises roughly 140,000 clones, 70% to 85% of which are singletons, and around 4.3% rests with the top ten. Study results and caveats: In a later analysis, several top co-occurrence clusters appeared linked to parvovirus B19, influenza, CMV and Epstein-Barr virus. An analysis was carried out at a later point. It showed that HLA-associated TCR beta chains were more clonally expanded than equally common non-associated chains.

This clone was counted between two and nine times. The antigen is not known. With V trimmed by 4 bases and J by 9 bases, 6 bases remained unmatched. The CDR3 covers 15 residues. Germline assignment: CDR1 PRHDT and CDR2 FYEKMQ (reference sequence). The chain couples TRBV13 to TRBJ2-1; 13 bases are shared with TRBD2. This TCR was recovered from a man aged 40-49 years in good health and CMV-seropositive. The sample taken for sequencing was PBMCs. The CDR3 protein is CASSWGLAGRAEQFF. In DNA, the CDR3 is TGTGCCAGCAGCTGGGGACTAGCGGGAAGGGCTGAGCAGTTCTTC.